The 25 T cell receptor beta chains presented below share a single source sample, sequenced in a study of shared clonotypes between healthy human individuals. Some clones are missing from TCRdb's copy, which holds only in-frame ones; the method was immunoSEQ multiplex PCR. Of approximately 340,000 clones detected, 74% appear once; the ten largest clones hold approximately 10%. Sequences were obtained from memory CD4+ T cells sorted from blood. The subset: CD45RA-negative fraction. These receptors came from a young man in good health.

The genes are TRBV30 and TRBJ2-2, with 8 nucleotides matching TRBD1. The CDR3 sequence is 15 residues long. CDR1 is GTSNPN, CDR2 SVGIG, per germline (reference sequence). V lost 6 bases to trimming and J lost 1 base; unmatched junction nucleotides: 7. CDR3 sequence: CACNSRGRNTGELFF. The CDR3 nucleotides are TGTGCCTGTAACAGCAGGGGGCGGAACACCGGGGAGCTGTTTTTT.

For this clone: Different DNA sequences within this sample yield the same CDR3. The chain links TRBV18 to TRBJ2-2, with D unresolved. This CDR3 has 13 amino acids. Trimming cost V 2 bases and J 5 bases, with 6 bases left between them. The germline CDR1 and CDR2 sequences are KGHSH and LQKENI. CDR3 nucleotide sequence: TGTGCCAGCTCACCAACGTCTACCGGGGAGCTGTTTTTT. It translates to CASSPTSTGELFF.

A few counts support this clone. At the DNA level, this CDR3 is encoded by other sequences in the same sample as well. This chain connects TRBV28 to TRBJ1-4; a weak D match, TRBD1 (5 bases). Germline-derived CDR1 and CDR2 are MDHEN and SYDVKM. Trimming cost V 2 bases and J 4 bases, with 8 bases left between them. The CDR3 has 14 residues. The CDR3 region has the DNA TGTGCCAGCAGTTTAGCAGGGATTAATGAAAAACTGTTTTTT. Translated, it gives CASSLAGINEKLFF. The entire variable domain, with the rest obtained from reference TRBV28 and TRBJ1-4, is as follows: DVKVTQSSRYLVKRTGEKVFLECVQDMDHENMFWYRQDPGLGLRLIYFSYDVKMKEKGDIPEGYSVSREKKERFSLILESASTNQTSMYLCASSLAGINEKLFFGSGTQLSVL.

The V and J genes are TRBV14 and TRBJ2-2; D not resolved. Trimming pared 0 bases from V and 6 bases from J, leaving 14 bases between. This CDR3 is 16 amino acids long. CDR1 is SGHDN, CDR2 FVKESK, per germline. CDR3 in DNA: TGTGCCAGCAGCCAAGATGTAGGGTTCTTGTCCGGGGAGCTGTTTTTT. The encoded protein is CASSQDVGFLSGELFF.

This sequence joins TRBV5-1 and TRBJ2-5; D is possibly TRBD1 or TRBD2 (5 bases each). The CDR3 has 13 residues. V was clipped by 4 bases and J by 4 bases, with 11 bases between them. The germline CDR1 and CDR2 sequences are SGHRS and YFSETQ. The CDR3 loop is CASSPGPIETQYF. The CDR3 DNA follows: TGCGCCAGCAGCCCGGGACCTATAGAGACCCAGTACTTC.

V and J are TRBV19 and TRBJ2-1; D possibly matches TRBD1 or TRBD2 (5 bases each). Germline V CDR1 and CDR2: LNHDA, SQIVND (reference sequence). CDR3 length equals 15 residues. Trimming shortened V by 4 bases and J by 4 bases, and 14 bases separated the two germline ends. As DNA, the CDR3 is TGTGCCAGTAGTACCGGGGTAGGGGCTTACAATGAGCAGTTCTTC. Translating gives CASSTGVGAYNEQFF.

This clone was found once. The chain employs TRBV7-2 and TRBJ1-2; D is unclear. The CDR3 is made up of 14 amino acids. V was shortened by 2 bases and J by 7 bases, with 14 bases between the two germline ends. Germline V gene lookup returns CDR1 SGHTA and CDR2 FQGNSA. CDR3 bases: TGTGCCAGCAGCTTAAACCCCACGGGGTTTGGCTACACCTTC. The encoded protein is CASSLNPTGFGYTF.

The genes are TRBV2 and TRBJ2-3; 7 nucleotides agree with TRBD2. This CDR3 has 12 amino acids. Germline V CDR1 and CDR2: SNHLY, FYNNEI. The V gene end was trimmed by 7 bases and the J gene end by 4 bases; junction bases not matched to a gene: 2. Here the CDR3 reads CASTREADTQYF. The CDR3, as DNA: TGTGCCAGCACACGGGAGGCAGATACGCAGTATTTT.

The chain employs TRBV19 and TRBJ2-7; D ambiguous. V was clipped by 3 bases and J by 3 bases, with 9 bases between them. The CDR3 length is 13 residues. The germline gives CDR1 LNHDA, CDR2 SQIVND (reference sequence). The CDR3 here is CASSILSSYEQYF. CDR3 DNA sequence: TGTGCCAGTAGTATTCTGAGCAGCTACGAGCAGTACTTC.

The chain recombines TRBV27 with TRBJ2-2, with D perhaps TRBD2 (6 bases). Per the germline V gene, CDR1 is MNHEY and CDR2 is SMNVEV (reference sequence). Trimming took 3 bases from V and 2 from J, leaving 13 bases between them. The CDR3 runs 16 residues. CDR3 sequence (DNA): TGTGCCAGCAGTTTCGTTCTGACTAGAAACACCGGGGAGCTGTTTTTT. Translated: CASSFVLTRNTGELFF.

The V and J genes are TRBV29-1 and TRBJ2-6; 10 nucleotides align to TRBD1. J was trimmed by 0 bases and V by 3 bases; bases with no gene match: 5. Germline values: CDR1 SQVTM, CDR2 ANQGSEA. The CDR3 totals 17 residues. CDR3 DNA sequence: TGCAGCGTTGATCTGACAGGGGGCAGCTCTGGGGCCAACGTCCTGACTTTC. Its protein is CSVDLTGGSSGANVLTF.

The genes are TRBV19 and TRBJ2-7, with D possibly matching TRBD1 (5 bases). Trimming stripped 0 bases from V and 5 bases from J, with 14 bases between. The CDR3 is made up of 15 amino acids. Per germline, CDR1 LNHDA and CDR2 SQIVND (reference sequence). The CDR3, as DNA: TGTGCCAGTAGTATAGATCTGCGCAGGGCCGACGAGCAGTACTTC. Its translation is CASSIDLRRADEQYF.

The chain carries TRBV28 and TRBJ1-2; D remains ambiguous. CDR3 length: 13 residues. Trimming removed 7 bases at V and 7 bases at J, with 16 bases between. Germline CDR1 MDHEN, CDR2 SYDVKM. CDR3 sequence: CASIPFGVGGYTF. CDR3 bases: TGTGCCAGCATTCCTTTCGGGGTAGGTGGCTACACCTTC.

This clone was observed a few times. The chain uses TRBV14 and TRBJ1-2; D unresolved. Germline assignment: CDR1 SGHDN and CDR2 FVKESK. The CDR3 is 13 amino acids. V was shortened by 1 base and J by 5 bases, with 8 bases between the two germline ends. CDR3: CASSQARDYGYTF. CDR3 DNA: TGTGCCAGCAGCCAAGCAAGGGATTATGGCTACACCTTC.

The genes are TRBV7-2 and TRBJ2-2; D ambiguous. Germline loops: CDR1 SGHTA, CDR2 FQGNSA. The CDR3 extends over 16 amino acids. Trimming left V 3 bases short and J 2 bases short, with 13 bases between. The CDR3 loop is CASSLWGTINTGELFF. In DNA form, the CDR3 reads TGTGCCAGCAGCTTGTGGGGAACAATTAACACCGGGGAGCTGTTTTTT.

The CDR3 sequence is CAAAREVTKETQYF. The CDR3 nucleotides are TGTGCCGCCGCGCGGGAGGTAACGAAAGAGACCCAGTACTTC. This chain uses TRBV10-3 with TRBJ2-5; TRBD2 matches 8 bases. The CDR3 has 14 residues. Unmatched junction bases numbered 11, after V lost 11 bases and J lost 3 bases. The germline gives CDR1 ENHRY, CDR2 SYGVKD.

The DNA for the CDR3 is TGTGCCAGCTCACTAGGACAGGGAAGCGGCTACACCTTC. Translating gives CASSLGQGSGYTF. J is TRBJ1-2 and V is TRBV18; 8 bases are a match to TRBD1. The CDR3 consists of 13 residues. Germline assignment: CDR1 KGHSH and CDR2 LQKENI. With 4 bases clipped from V and 8 bases from J, the junction kept 6 bases outside the gene matches.

In DNA, the CDR3 is TGTGCCAGTAGTATAATATGGGCGGCAGGGGAGACCCAGTACTTC. This translates into CASSIIWAAGETQYF. V is TRBV19 and J is TRBJ2-5; maybe TRBD1 (5 bases). Trimming removed 2 bases at V and 5 bases at J, with 15 bases between. Germline V gene sequence: CDR1 LNHDA, CDR2 SQIVND (reference sequence). The CDR3 length is 15 residues.

The V and J genes are TRBV5-1 and TRBJ2-7; D may be TRBD2 (6 bases). Trimming left V 5 bases short and J 5 bases short, with 17 bases between. The CDR3 extends over 14 amino acids. The germline V gene has CDR1 SGHRS and CDR2 YFSETQ. The CDR3 DNA follows: TGCGCCAGCAGACCCCAGACGACTAGGAACGAGCAGTACTTC. This sequence encodes CASRPQTTRNEQYF.

This rearrangement joins TRBV29-1 to TRBJ2-3; D remains unclear. Germline CDR1 and CDR2: SQVTM and ANQGSEA. Trimming cost V 5 bases and J 1 base, with 13 bases left between them. The CDR3 consists of 14 residues. The chain's CDR3 is CSVRHKVGTDTQYF. The CDR3 coding sequence is TGCAGCGTTCGACATAAGGTGGGCACAGATACGCAGTATTTT.

This chain uses TRBV29-1 with TRBJ2-2; the match to TRBD2 covers 7 bases. The germline CDR1 and CDR2 sequences are SQVTM and ANQGSEA. This CDR3 is built from 13 residues. DNA for the CDR3: TGCGGCTGCCGGGACTACCCGGAAGGGGAGCTGTTTTTT. Protein sequence: CGCRDYPEGELFF.

The chain uses TRBV18 and TRBJ1-3; D perhaps matches TRBD1 (6 bases). The CDR3 contains 18 residues. The germline V gene encodes CDR1 KGHSH and CDR2 LQKENI. V lost 2 bases and J 4 bases, leaving 21 bases between the germline ends. The CDR3 is CASSPTMGLQGMGNTIYF. The CDR3 nucleotides read TGTGCCAGCTCACCAACCATGGGACTTCAGGGGATGGGAAACACCATATATTTT.

This clone was seen more than once but under ten times. The chain's CDR3 is CASRQLTAYNEQFF. The CDR3 DNA follows: TGTGCCAGCCGACAGCTCACCGCTTACAATGAGCAGTTCTTC. V gene TRBV6-1 combines with J gene TRBJ2-1; D is possibly TRBD1 (5 bases). V lost 8 bases and J lost 4, with 15 bases in between. Germline V gene data show CDR1 as MNHNS and CDR2 as SASEGT. The CDR3 loop spans 14 amino acids.

This clone occurred a few times. The gene calls are TRBV5-1 and TRBJ2-2; the D gene is possibly TRBD1 (7 bases). This CDR3 comprises 16 residues. From germline, CDR1 is SGHRS and CDR2 YFSETQ. Trimming pared 0 bases from V and 4 bases from J, leaving 13 bases between. The CDR3 loop is CASSLVPGGSTGELFF. In DNA, the CDR3 is TGCGCCAGCAGCTTGGTACCAGGGGGGTCCACCGGGGAGCTGTTTTTT.

This sequence joins TRBV28 and TRBJ2-7; 7 nucleotides align to TRBD1. The germline V gene encodes CDR1 MDHEN and CDR2 SYDVKM. The CDR3 totals 14 residues. J gave up 2 bases and V 2 bases, and 3 bases lay outside the gene matches. CDR3 amino acids: CASSLVGGTYEQYF. The CDR3 DNA sequence: TGTGCCAGCAGTTTAGTAGGGGGCACCTACGAGCAGTACTTC.